This T cell receptor (beta chain) was observed in a study of radiotherapy plus CTLA-4 blockade in lung cancer. Study background: The study recorded objective responses in about 20% of patients and disease control in approximately 29%. Study observations and caveats: In blood, TCR clones derived from the tumor expanded after radiotherapy plus ipilimumab. The authors reported that early blood T cell clone dynamics, with interferon-beta, best predicted response.

Focal radiation and CTLA-4 blockade (ipilimumab) were tested in chemo-refractory metastatic non-small-cell lung cancer patients. Data came from immunoSEQ multiplex PCR; TCRdb stores just in-frame clones and leaves some out. The profile covers some 110,000 clones, with 75% to 90% appearing a single time and under 8% taken by the ten largest. As concerns this clone: Its antigen is unknown.

CDR3 length: 14 amino acids. Losses at the gene ends were 8 bases for V and 3 bases for J; bases not matched to a gene: 8. Germline CDR1 and CDR2: MNHEY and SMNVEV (reference sequence). The V gene is TRBV27, the J gene TRBJ2-7, with 9 bases that match TRBD2. The sample in question was peripheral blood, obtained from a patient treated with radiotherapy plus ipilimumab. The TCR originated in a human donor with non-small cell lung cancer that progressed on radiotherapy plus ipilimumab. In DNA, the CDR3 is TGTGCCAGCTCCCCGGGACTAGCAGTCTACGAGCAGTACTTC. Amino acid sequence: CASSPGLAVYEQYF.